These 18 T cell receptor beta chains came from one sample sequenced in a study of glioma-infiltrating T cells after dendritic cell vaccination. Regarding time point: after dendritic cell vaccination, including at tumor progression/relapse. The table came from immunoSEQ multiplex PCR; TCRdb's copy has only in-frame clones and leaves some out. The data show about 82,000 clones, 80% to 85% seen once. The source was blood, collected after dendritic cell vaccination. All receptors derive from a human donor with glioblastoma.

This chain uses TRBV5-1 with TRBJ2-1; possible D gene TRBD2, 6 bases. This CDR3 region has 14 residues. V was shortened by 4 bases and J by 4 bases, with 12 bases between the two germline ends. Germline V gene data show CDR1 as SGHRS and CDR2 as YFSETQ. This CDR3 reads CASSPGTRYNEQFF. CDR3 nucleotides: TGCGCCAGCAGCCCGGGGACTCGTTACAATGAGCAGTTCTTC.

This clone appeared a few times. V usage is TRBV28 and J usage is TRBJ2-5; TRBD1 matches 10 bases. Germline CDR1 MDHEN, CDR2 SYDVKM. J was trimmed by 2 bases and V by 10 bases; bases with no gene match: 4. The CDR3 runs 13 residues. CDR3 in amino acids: CATDRGRQETQYF. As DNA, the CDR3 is TGTGCCACCGACAGGGGGCGACAAGAGACCCAGTACTTC.

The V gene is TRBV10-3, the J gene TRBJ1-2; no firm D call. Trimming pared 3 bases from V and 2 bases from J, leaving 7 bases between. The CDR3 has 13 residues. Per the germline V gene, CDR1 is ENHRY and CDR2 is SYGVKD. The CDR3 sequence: CAISESGNYGYTF. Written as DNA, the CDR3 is TGTGCCATCAGTGAATCCGGGAACTATGGCTACACCTTC.

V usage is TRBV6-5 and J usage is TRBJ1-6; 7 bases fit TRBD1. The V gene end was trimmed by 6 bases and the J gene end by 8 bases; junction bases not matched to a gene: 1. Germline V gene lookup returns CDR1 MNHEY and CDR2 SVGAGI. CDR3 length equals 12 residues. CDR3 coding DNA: TGTGCCAGCAGAACAGGGGATTCACCCCTCCACTTT. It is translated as CASRTGDSPLHF.

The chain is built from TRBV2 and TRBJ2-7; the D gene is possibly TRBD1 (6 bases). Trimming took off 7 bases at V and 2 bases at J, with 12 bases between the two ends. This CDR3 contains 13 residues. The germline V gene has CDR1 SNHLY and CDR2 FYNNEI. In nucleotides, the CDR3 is TGTGCCAGCAAGGTCGGACAGACCTACGAGCAGTACTTC. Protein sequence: CASKVGQTYEQYF.

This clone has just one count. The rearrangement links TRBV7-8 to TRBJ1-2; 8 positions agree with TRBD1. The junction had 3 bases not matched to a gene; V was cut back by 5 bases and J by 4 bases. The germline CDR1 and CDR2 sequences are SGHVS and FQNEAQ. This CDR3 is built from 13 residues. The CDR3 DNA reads TGTGCCAGCAGCGGGACAGGAGTCTATGGCTACACCTTC. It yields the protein CASSGTGVYGYTF. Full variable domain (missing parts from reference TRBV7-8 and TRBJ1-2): GAGVSQSPRYKVAKRGQDVALRCDPISGHVSLFWYQQALGQGPEFLTYFQNEAQLDKSGLPSDRFFAERPEGSVSTLKIQRTQQEDSAVYLCASSGTGVYGYTFGSGTRLTVV.

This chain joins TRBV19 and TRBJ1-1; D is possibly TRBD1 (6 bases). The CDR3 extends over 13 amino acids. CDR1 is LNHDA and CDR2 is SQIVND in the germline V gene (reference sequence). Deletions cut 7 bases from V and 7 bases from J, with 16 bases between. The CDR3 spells CASTDRGGDEAFF. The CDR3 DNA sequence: TGTGCCAGTACAGACCGAGGGGGAGATGAAGCTTTCTTT.

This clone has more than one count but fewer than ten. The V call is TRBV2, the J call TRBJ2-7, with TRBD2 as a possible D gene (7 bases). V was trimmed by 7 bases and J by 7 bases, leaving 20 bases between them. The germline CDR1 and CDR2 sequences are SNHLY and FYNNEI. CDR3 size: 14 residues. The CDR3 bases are TGTGCCAGCATGAGGGACACCCCAGCGGGAGAGCAGTACTTC. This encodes CASMRDTPAGEQYF.

CDR3 sequence reads: CASSKRLGRGESVGANVLTF. The CDR3 nucleotides are TGTGCCAGCAGCAAAAGACTAGGGCGGGGCGAGTCTGTGGGGGCCAACGTCCTGACTTTC. This sequence joins TRBV21-1 and TRBJ2-6; no DNA check was done on the table's D call, TRBD2. TRBV21-1 is listed as a pseudogene. There are 20 residues in the CDR3.

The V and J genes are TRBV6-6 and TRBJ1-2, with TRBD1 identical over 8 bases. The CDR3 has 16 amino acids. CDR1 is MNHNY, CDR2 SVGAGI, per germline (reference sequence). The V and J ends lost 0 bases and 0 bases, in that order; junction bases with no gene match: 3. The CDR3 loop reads CASSYSRDRSNYGYTF. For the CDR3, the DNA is TGTGCCAGCAGTTACTCACGGGACAGGTCTAACTATGGCTACACCTTC.

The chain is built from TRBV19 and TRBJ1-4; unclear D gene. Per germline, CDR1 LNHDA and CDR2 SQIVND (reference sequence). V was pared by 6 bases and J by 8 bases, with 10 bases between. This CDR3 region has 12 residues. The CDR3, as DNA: TGTGCCAGTAGCTTGTATTCGGAAAAACTGTTTTTT. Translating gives CASSLYSEKLFF.

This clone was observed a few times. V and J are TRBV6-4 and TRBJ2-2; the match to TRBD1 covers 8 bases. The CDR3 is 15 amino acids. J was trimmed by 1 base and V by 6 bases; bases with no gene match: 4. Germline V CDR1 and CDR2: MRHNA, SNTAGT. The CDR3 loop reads CASSVQGGNTGELFF. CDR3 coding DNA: TGTGCCAGCAGCGTACAGGGGGGGAACACCGGGGAGCTGTTTTTT.

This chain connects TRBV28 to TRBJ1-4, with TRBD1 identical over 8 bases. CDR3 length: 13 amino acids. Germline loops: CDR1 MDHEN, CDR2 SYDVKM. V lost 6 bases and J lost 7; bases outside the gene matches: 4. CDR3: CASRDRGGEKLFF. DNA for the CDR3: TGTGCCAGCAGAGACAGGGGAGGTGAAAAACTGTTTTTT.

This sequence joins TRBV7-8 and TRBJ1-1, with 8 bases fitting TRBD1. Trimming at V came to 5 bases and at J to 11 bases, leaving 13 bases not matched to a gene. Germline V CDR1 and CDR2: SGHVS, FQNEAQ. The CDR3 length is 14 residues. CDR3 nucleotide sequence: TGTGCCAGCAGCCTAACCGACAGGGGCCATGGGGCTTTCTTT. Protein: CASSLTDRGHGAFF.

CDR3 amino acids: CASSLESGGGETQYF. In DNA, the CDR3 is TGCGCCAGCAGCTTGGAGTCGGGGGGCGGGGAGACCCAGTACTTC. The rearrangement links TRBV5-1 to TRBJ2-5; the D gene is possibly TRBD2 (7 bases). Trimming took 0 bases from V and 5 from J, leaving 14 bases between them. Germline values: CDR1 SGHRS, CDR2 YFSETQ. There are 15 residues in the CDR3.

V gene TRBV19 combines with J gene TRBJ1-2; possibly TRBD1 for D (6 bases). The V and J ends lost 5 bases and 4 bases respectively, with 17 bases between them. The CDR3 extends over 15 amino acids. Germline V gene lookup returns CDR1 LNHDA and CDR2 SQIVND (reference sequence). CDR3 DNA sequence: TGTGCCAGTAGTGCCCAACAGGGAGAAGGCTATGGCTACACCTTC. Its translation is CASSAQQGEGYGYTF.

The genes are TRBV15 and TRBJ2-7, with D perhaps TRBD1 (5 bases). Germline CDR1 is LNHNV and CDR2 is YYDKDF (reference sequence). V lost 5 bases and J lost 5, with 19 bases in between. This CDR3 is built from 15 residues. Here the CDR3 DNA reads TGTGCCACCAGCCTCTATGGGGCTCCGGCGGACGAGCAGTACTTC. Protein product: CATSLYGAPADEQYF.

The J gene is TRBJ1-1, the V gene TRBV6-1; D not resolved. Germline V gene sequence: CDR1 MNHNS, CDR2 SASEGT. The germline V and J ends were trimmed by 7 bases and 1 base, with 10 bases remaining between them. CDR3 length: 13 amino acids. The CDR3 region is CASTMRENTEAFF. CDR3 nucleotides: TGTGCCAGCACGATGCGGGAGAACACTGAAGCTTTCTTT.